This is a list of T cell receptor beta chains from one sample in a study of shared T cell receptors in the human thymus. TCRdb keeps only in-frame clones here, not all; method: immunoSEQ multiplex PCR. The sample has roughly 500,000 clones, approximately 80% seen once. This sample also belongs to another study, concerning human thymus T cells.

Sequenced: thymocytes. These receptors were obtained from a boy younger than two with a congenital heart defect. Each CDR3 is given with its conserved first and last residue. D genes are given only for firm matches. The size entry is marked missing in some rows and otherwise reads once, few, many or a size class.

>TRBD2|NA|TRBJ2-7|TRBV4-1
CASSQDPLASGIYEQYF
TGCGCCAGCAGCCAAGATCCGTTAGCTAGCGGGATATACGAGCAGTACTTC
>TRBD2|once|TRBJ2-5|TRBV5-4
CASSPLAGGQETQYF
TGTGCCAGCAGCCCGTTGGCGGGAGGGCAAGAGACCCAGTACTTC
>TRBD2|NA|TRBJ2-5|TRBV7-9
CASSFVPGLAGVFWETQYF
TGTGCCAGCAGCTTCGTCCCGGGACTAGCGGGAGTTTTCTGGGAGACCCAGTACTTC
>NA|NA|TRBJ2-1|TRBV6-4
CASSHSYNEQFF
TGTGCCAGCAGTCATTCATACAATGAGCAGTTCTTC
>NA|NA|TRBJ2-7|TRBV4-3
CASSQIFGATRRDEQYF
TGCGCCAGCAGCCAAATATTTGGGGCCACCAGGCGTGACGAGCAGTACTTC
>TRBD2|NA|TRBJ2-3|TRBV14
CASSQTGTSGRGDTQYF
TGTGCCAGCAGCCAGACCGGGACTAGCGGGAGAGGAGATACGCAGTATTTT
>TRBD2|NA|TRBJ2-7|TRBV4-1
CASSQDQRASGRVSSYEQYF
TGCGCCAGCAGCCAAGATCAAAGGGCTAGCGGGAGGGTTAGCTCCTACGAGCAGTACTTC
>TRBD1|NA|TRBJ1-2|TRBV5-1
CASSLTGEYGYTF
TGCGCCAGCAGCCTGACAGGGGAGTATGGCTACACCTTC
>TRBD2|NA|TRBJ2-7|TRBV15
CATSGLAGLLREQYF
TGTGCCACCAGCGGACTAGCGGGACTCCTACGGGAGCAGTACTTC
>NA|NA|TRBJ1-1|TRBV21-1
CASSKACGDRGLNTEAFF
TGTGCCAGCAGCAAAGCGTGTGGGGACAGGGGCTTGAACACTGAAGCTTTCTTT
>TRBD2|few|TRBJ2-3|TRBV4-1
CASSPSGSTTDTQYF
TGCGCCAGCAGCCCTAGCGGGAGTACGACAGATACGCAGTATTTT
>NA|NA|TRBJ1-2|TRBV5-1
CASSLSRGDYGYTF
TGCGCCAGCAGCTTATCCAGGGGCGACTATGGCTACACCTTC
>NA|NA|TRBJ2-1|TRBV21-1
CASSKEQSSYNEQFF
TGTGCCAGCAGCAAAGAACAGAGCTCCTACAATGAGCAGTTCTTC
>NA|once|TRBJ1-3|TRBV4-3
CASSSAGVEPSTGNTIYF
TGCGCCAGCAGCTCCGCGGGGGTTGAGCCCTCTACAGGAAACACCATATATTTT
>TRBD2|NA|TRBJ2-1|TRBV6-4
CASSESGGRNEQFF
TGTGCCAGCAGTGAGTCGGGAGGGAGGAATGAGCAGTTCTTC
>NA|NA|TRBJ2-7|TRBV10-1
CASSESRSEFYEQYF
TGCGCCAGCAGTGAGTCCAGATCGGAGTTCTACGAGCAGTACTTC
>TRBD1|NA|TRBJ1-5|TRBV7-2
CASSLTGEQPQHF
TGTGCCAGCAGCTTGACAGGGGAACAGCCCCAGCATTTT
>NA|few|TRBJ2-7|TRBV21-1
CASSKGLCPDEQYF
TGTGCCAGCAGTAAGGGACTTTGCCCTGACGAGCAGTACTTC
>NA|NA|TRBJ1-2|TRBV15
CATSRFQGLAYGYTF
TGTGCCACCAGCAGATTTCAGGGGTTGGCCTATGGCTACACCTTC
>TRBD1|NA|TRBJ2-2|TRBV4-3
CASSQGQGNTGELFF
TGCGCCAGCAGCCAAGGACAGGGTAACACCGGGGAGCTGTTTTTT
>TRBD1|NA|TRBJ1-1|TRBV4-3
CASSQDMYDRGANTEAFF
TGCGCCAGCAGCCAAGATATGTACGACAGGGGTGCGAACACTGAAGCTTTCTTT
>TRBD2|NA|TRBJ2-7|TRBV2
CASATLAGVNEQYF
TGTGCCAGCGCTACGCTAGCGGGTGTCAACGAGCAGTACTTC
>NA|NA|TRBJ2-2|TRBV28
CASRVGSPPSKPGELFF
TGTGCCAGCAGGGTGGGCAGCCCCCCTTCGAAACCCGGGGAGCTGTTTTTT
>NA|NA|TRBJ1-1|TRBV27
CASSFGLQGRDTEAFF
TGTGCCAGCAGTTTCGGCCTACAGGGACGGGACACTGAAGCTTTCTTT
>TRBD2|NA|TRBJ2-7|TRBV27
CASSCGLAGTYEQYF
TGTGCCAGCAGTTGTGGACTAGCGGGGACCTACGAGCAGTACTTC
>TRBD2|NA|TRBJ2-1|TRBV7-6
CASSRLAGGPYNEQFF
TGTGCCAGCAGCCGATTAGCGGGAGGGCCCTACAATGAGCAGTTCTTC
>TRBD1|NA|TRBJ2-7|TRBV27
CASQGGIDEQYF
TGTGCCAGCCAAGGGGGCATAGACGAGCAGTACTTC
>NA|NA|TRBJ2-7|TRBV10-3
CAISESLLDGPNRSYEQYF
TGTGCCATCAGTGAGTCGCTCCTCGACGGACCCAACAGGTCCTACGAGCAGTACTTC
>TRBD2|NA|TRBJ2-7|TRBV7-9
CASSPGLAGVRYEQYF
TGTGCCAGCAGCCCGGGACTAGCGGGAGTACGGTACGAGCAGTACTTC
>TRBD1|NA|TRBJ1-2|TRBV7-2
CASSSDRGGGYTF
TGTGCCAGCAGCTCGGACAGGGGGGGAGGCTACACCTTC
>TRBD2|NA|TRBJ2-7|TRBV6-5
CASRLVHGGTYEQYF
TGTGCCAGCAGACTGGTTCACGGGGGGACCTACGAGCAGTACTTC
>NA|NA|TRBJ2-7|TRBV15
CATSPTETYEQYF
TGTGCCACCAGTCCGACAGAGACCTACGAGCAGTACTTC
>NA|NA|TRBJ1-1|TRBV15
CATSRERREKNTEAFF
TGTGCCACCAGCAGAGAACGTCGGGAAAAGAACACTGAAGCTTTCTTT
>TRBD2|NA|TRBJ2-1|TRBV6-5
CASSGGESGNEQFF
TGTGCCAGCAGTGGGGGGGAAAGCGGGAATGAGCAGTTCTTC
>NA|NA|TRBJ2-7|TRBV6-5
CASTSSGKQYF
TGTGCCAGCACTTCTTCGGGGAAGCAGTACTTC
>TRBD2|NA|TRBJ2-7|TRBV30
CAWSDFLAGSRDLPYEQYF
TGTGCCTGGAGTGACTTCTTAGCGGGTTCCAGAGACTTGCCCTACGAGCAGTACTTC
>NA|NA|TRBJ2-7|TRBV28
CATSRNRLGVREQYF
TGTGCCACCAGCCGAAACCGACTCGGAGTTCGCGAGCAGTACTTC